The 23 T cell receptor beta chains in this list originate from one sample, sequenced in a study of siplizumab effects on memory and regulatory T cells. Repertoires were generated with immunoSEQ multiplex PCR, while TCRdb's copy carries only in-frame clones and drops some. The top ten clones hold around 10% of a sample with about 10,000 clones, more than 35% of them seen once. The antigens for these receptors are not known. Mixed lymphocyte reaction cells underwent more than five days of coculture at 37°C. Input material: CFSE-low (dividing) CD8+ T cells sorted from an allogeneic mixed lymphocyte reaction. The origin of the receptors is a human donor in good health; the cells came from an allogeneic mixed lymphocyte reaction.

This clone is judged medium-sized. This chain links TRBV2 with TRBJ2-5, with D perhaps TRBD1 or TRBD2 (5 bases each). Trimming took 6 bases from V and 2 from J, leaving 16 bases between them. Germline V gene sequence: CDR1 SNHLY, CDR2 FYNNEI. The CDR3 consists of 15 residues. The CDR3 DNA sequence: TGTGCCAGCAGGAGTTGGGCAGGGAGTCAAGAGACCCAGTACTTC. Its translation: CASRSWAGSQETQYF.

This chain uses TRBV12-5 with TRBJ1-6; a weak D match, TRBD1 (5 bases). Per germline, CDR1 LGHNT and CDR2 FRNRAP. The V and J ends lost 6 bases and 0 bases respectively, with 15 bases between them. CDR3 length: 17 residues. CDR3 loop: CASGISLGGSYNSPLHF. The CDR3, as DNA: TGTGCTAGTGGCATATCCCTTGGGGGCTCCTATAATTCACCCCTCCACTTT.

This clone was counted between two and nine times. This chain links TRBV28 with TRBJ2-3; 8 bases line up with TRBD2. The V gene's germline CDR1 is MDHEN and CDR2 SYDVKM. Unmatched junction bases numbered 5, after V lost 3 bases and J lost 3 bases. The CDR3 is made up of 15 amino acids. CDR3 coding DNA: TGTGCCAGCAGTTTGTTGGCGGGGGGTACAGATACGCAGTATTTT. The encoded protein is CASSLLAGGTDTQYF. Supplemented by reference TRBV28 and TRBJ2-3, the full variable domain reads DVKVTQSSRYLVKRTGEKVFLECVQDMDHENMFWYRQDPGLGLRLIYFSYDVKMKEKGDIPEGYSVSREKKERFSLILESASTNQTSMYLCASSLLAGGTDTQYFGPGTRLTVL.

The chain joins TRBV5-6 to TRBJ2-7, with D tentatively TRBD2 (5 bases). Germline V gives CDR1 SGHDT, CDR2 YYEEEE. This CDR3 has 14 amino acids. Trimming stripped 4 bases from V and 3 bases from J, with 14 bases between. For the CDR3, the DNA is TGTGCCAGCAGCGCGAAGACGGGAAACTACGAGCAGTACTTC. It specifies CASSAKTGNYEQYF.

This chain uses TRBV6-6 with TRBJ2-2; 7 bases line up with TRBD1. The CDR3 consists of 14 residues. Per the germline V gene, CDR1 is MNHNY and CDR2 is SVGAGI (reference sequence). With V trimmed by 2 bases and J by 6 bases, 3 bases remained unmatched. Here the CDR3 reads CASSYTTGAGELFF. The CDR3 DNA sequence: TGTGCCAGCAGTTACACCACAGGGGCCGGGGAGCTGTTTTTT.

This clone was detected once. The chain couples TRBV7-5 to TRBJ2-1; TRBD2 reflects the table's D call only, with no check against the DNA. TRBV7-5 is a pseudogene. The CDR3 is 13 residues long. The CDR3 sequence is CASSLDSGNEQFF. CDR3 in DNA: TGTGCCAGCAGCTTAGATTCGGGGAATGAGCAGTTCTTC.

The chain links TRBV11-2 to TRBJ2-2; TRBD1 agrees at 12 bases. The CDR3 contains 16 residues. V lost 1 base to trimming and J lost 6 bases; unmatched junction nucleotides: 3. CDR1 and CDR2 from the germline V gene are SGHAT and FQNNGV. The CDR3 DNA is TGTGCCAGCAGCTTAGGGGACAGGGGGCGGCCCGGGGAGCTGTTTTTT. It translates to CASSLGDRGRPGELFF.

As concerns this clone: A much larger clone differs by one base, so this may be a read error. Other nucleotide sequences in the sample specify the same CDR3. The chain employs TRBV27 and TRBJ1-2, with a possible D match to TRBD1 (5 bases). V shed 3 bases and J shed 6 bases, with 11 bases lying between them. The CDR3 totals 13 residues. Germline loops: CDR1 MNHEY, CDR2 SMNVEV (reference sequence). The CDR3 DNA follows: TGTGCCAGCAGTTTCGGTCAGGGTGATGGCTACACCTTC. This encodes CASSFGQGDGYTF.

The gene calls are TRBV7-9 and TRBJ2-2, with D perhaps TRBD1 (6 bases). V was shortened by 1 base and J by 5 bases, with 11 bases between the two germline ends. Germline values: CDR1 SEHNR, CDR2 FQNEAQ (reference sequence). This CDR3 comprises 15 residues. CDR3 DNA: TGTGCCAGCAGCTTAGAAAGGACAGAAACCGGGGAGCTGTTTTTT. It specifies CASSLERTETGELFF.

This chain uses TRBV11-2 with TRBJ2-3; 12 bases map to TRBD2. V lost 4 bases, J lost 4 bases, and 6 bases stayed unmatched. The CDR3 runs 16 residues. Germline-derived CDR1 and CDR2 are SGHAT and FQNNGV. Written as DNA, the CDR3 is TGTGCCAGCAGCTATCTAGCGGGGGGGCTCTCAGATACGCAGTATTTT. It yields the protein CASSYLAGGLSDTQYF. Combining the CDR3 with reference TRBV11-2 and TRBJ2-3 gives the whole variable domain EAGVAQSPRYKIIEKRQSVAFWCNPISGHATLYWYQQILGQGPKLLIQFQNNGVVDDSQLPKDRFSAERLKGVDSTLKIQPAKLEDSAVYLCASSYLAGGLSDTQYFGPGTRLTVL.

J is TRBJ2-2 and V is TRBV7-9, with 8 bases aligning to TRBD2. Germline CDR1 is SEHNR and CDR2 is FQNEAQ (reference sequence). Trimming took 4 bases from V and 2 from J; bases not matched to a gene: 6. This CDR3 comprises 16 residues. The chain's CDR3 is CASSSSGTRNTGELFF. DNA of the CDR3: TGTGCCAGCAGCTCCTCCGGGACTAGAAACACCGGGGAGCTGTTTTTT. Variable domain in full (rest from reference TRBV7-9 and TRBJ2-2): DTGVSQNPRHKITKRGQNVTFRCDPISEHNRLYWYRQTLGQGPEFLTYFQNEAQLEKSRLLSDRFSAERPKGSFSTLEIQRTEQGDSAMYLCASSSSGTRNTGELFFGEGSRLTVL.

This clone was counted a few times. The chain carries TRBV4-1 and TRBJ2-1; D is unresolved. V was pared by 1 base and J by 10 bases, with 5 bases between. This CDR3 is 11 amino acids long. The V gene's germline CDR1 is MGHRA and CDR2 YSYEKL. DNA of the CDR3: TGCGCCAGCAGCCAAGGCAGGGAGCAGTTCTTC. Protein: CASSQGREQFF.

Note on this clone: A read error is possible here, since a much larger clone lies one base away. J is TRBJ2-3 and V is TRBV9; the D gene could be TRBD1 or TRBD2 (6 bases each). The CDR3 spans 16 residues. The V gene's germline CDR1 is SGDLS and CDR2 YYNGEE. V shed 1 base and J shed 5 bases, with 17 bases lying between them. CDR3 sequence reads: CASSVYGWGAGDTQYF. CDR3 sequence (DNA): TGTGCCAGCAGCGTATATGGCTGGGGGGCGGGAGATACGCAGTATTTT.

This rearrangement joins TRBV5-4 to TRBJ2-5; D unresolved. V was trimmed by 0 bases and J by 5 bases, leaving 11 bases between them. Germline V lookup: CDR1 SGHNT, CDR2 YYREEE (reference sequence). CDR3 size: 14 residues. For the CDR3, the DNA is TGTGCCAGCAGCTTGGGCGACCACCGGGAGACCCAGTACTTC. Its translation: CASSLGDHRETQYF.

The chain uses TRBV11-2 and TRBJ2-5, with 7 positions matching TRBD2. The CDR3 extends over 15 amino acids. The J segment lost 2 bases and the V segment lost 0 bases, leaving 3 bases of the junction unmatched. Germline V lookup: CDR1 SGHAT, CDR2 FQNNGV. The CDR3 coding sequence is TGTGCCAGCAGCTTAGAGCGGGGGAAGCAAGAGACCCAGTACTTC. Its protein product is CASSLERGKQETQYF.

The rearrangement joins TRBV27 to TRBJ2-3, with TRBD2 matching over 13 bases. The germline CDR1 and CDR2 sequences are MNHEY and SMNVEV (reference sequence). The CDR3 sequence is 18 residues long. Germline trimming cut 4 bases from V and 0 bases from J; bases unmatched to any gene: 7. CDR3 bases: TGTGCCAGCAGTTCCGGGACTAGCGGGACCCCTAGCACAGATACGCAGTATTTT. This encodes CASSSGTSGTPSTDTQYF.

A remark on this clone: Germline and junction disagree at one end, which may indicate a read error. The chain has TRBV7-8 and TRBJ2-6, with D possibly TRBD2 on 5 matching bases. This CDR3 is built from 14 residues. The germline V gene has CDR1 SGHVS and CDR2 FQNEAQ. DNA for the CDR3: TGTGCCAGCAGATTAGACTATGGGGCCAACGTCCTGACTTTC. Its protein is CASRLDYGANVLTF.

This clone is medium-sized (0.01 to 0.1%). This chain joins TRBV28 and TRBJ2-7; 8 bases match TRBD1. The CDR3 sequence is 14 residues long. The V segment lost 6 bases and the J segment 4 bases; nucleotides outside the gene matches: 8. In germline, CDR1 is MDHEN, CDR2 SYDVKM. CDR3 amino acids: CASSPGQGAYEQYF. The CDR3 DNA follows: TGTGCCAGCAGCCCCGGGCAGGGGGCATACGAGCAGTACTTC.

The chain couples TRBV27 to TRBJ2-1; D is undetermined. Trimming removed 2 bases at V and 2 bases at J, with 7 bases between. Germline CDR1 is MNHEY and CDR2 is SMNVEV (reference sequence). The CDR3 contains 14 residues. CDR3 sequence: CASSLHGPYNEQFF. The DNA of the CDR3 is TGTGCCAGCAGTTTACACGGGCCCTACAATGAGCAGTTCTTC.

In its sample, this clone is medium-sized. The chain recombines TRBV9 with TRBJ2-7; TRBD1 or TRBD2 may be the D gene (5 bases each). V was shortened by 0 bases and J by 0 bases, with 10 bases between the two germline ends. Germline V gene sequence: CDR1 SGDLS, CDR2 YYNGEE. The CDR3 runs to 15 residues. CDR3 sequence reads: CASSVGGLASYEQYF. CDR3 bases: TGTGCCAGCAGCGTAGGGGGGTTGGCCTCCTACGAGCAGTACTTC.

This sequence joins TRBV5-5 and TRBJ2-7; TRBD1 is a possible D gene (5 bases). The CDR3 runs to 13 residues. CDR1 is SGHKS, CDR2 YYEKEE, per germline (reference sequence). Trimming stripped 4 bases from V and 0 bases from J, with 8 bases between. CDR3 protein: CASSQGASYEQYF. The DNA of the CDR3 is TGTGCCAGCAGCCAAGGGGCCTCCTACGAGCAGTACTTC. Full variable domain (missing parts from reference TRBV5-5 and TRBJ2-7): DAGVTQSPTHLIKTRGQQVTLRCSPISGHKSVSWYQQVLGQGPQFIFQYYEKEERGRGNFPDRFSARQFPNYSSELNVNALLLGDSALYLCASSQGASYEQYFGPGTRLTVT.

The table lists this clone with many counts. This chain uses TRBV11-1 with TRBJ1-5, with D hard to call. The germline V gene has CDR1 SGHAT and CDR2 FQDESV (reference sequence). The V end lost 2 bases, the J end lost 7 bases, and 12 bases lay between the germline ends. The CDR3 totals 14 residues. In DNA, the CDR3 is TGTGCCAGCAGCTTATCCGGCGTGGGACAGCCCCAGCATTTT. Translated, it gives CASSLSGVGQPQHF.

The chain joins TRBV21-1 to TRBJ2-1. TRBV21-1 is annotated as a pseudogene. This CDR3 contains 16 residues. The CDR3 nucleotides are TGTGCCAGCAGCAAAGTTAGGGCCCGCTCCTACAATGAGCAGTTCTTC. Its protein is CASSKVRARSYNEQFF.